One and the same sample provided the 25 T cell receptor beta chains below, sequenced in a study of tumor-infiltrating lymphocytes in primary liver carcinoma. Priming with a constant-region primer yielded TCR beta cDNA from about 510 ng total RNA. ARM-PCR was slightly modified, and three nested multiplex PCR rounds with it gave rise to the TCR beta libraries. Running nine to ten cycles apiece, the first two PCR rounds relied on TRBV1-TRBV30 forward primers together with a C-beta reverse primer. One entry per CDR3 protein results from TCRdb running MiXCR on the multiplex PCR reads. The table lists a few hundred thousand distinct CDR3 sequences, approximately 58% of them singletons, with approximately 15% in the top ten. They got blood RNA out of unsorted whole blood and also pulled out germline DNA. The material sequenced was peripheral blood. Every receptor here comes from a woman aged 25 to 39 with primary liver carcinoma and hepatitis B virus infection.

J is TRBJ1-1 and V is TRBV12-3 or TRBV12-4; 9 bases align to TRBD1. After removal of 7 bases from V and 3 bases from J, the junction contained 15 bases not matched to a gene. This CDR3 region has 17 residues. CDR3 in amino acids: CASNVGTGYLRDTEAFF. CDR3 bases: TGTGCCAGCAATGTTGGGACAGGGTATTTGCGGGACACTGAAGCTTTCTTT.

This clonotype was seen only a few times. This chain joins TRBV28 and TRBJ1-2, with D unresolved. The CDR3 runs to 11 residues. The V end lost 6 bases, the J end lost 7 bases, and 9 bases lay between the germline ends. Germline CDR1 is MDHEN and CDR2 is SYDVKM. Here the CDR3 reads CASSYNGGYTF. CDR3 coding DNA: TGTGCCAGCAGCTATAACGGTGGCTACACCTTC.

This clonotype has at least ten counts. This chain uses TRBV12-3 or TRBV12-4 with TRBJ2-7, with 7 bases matching TRBD2. This CDR3 has 15 amino acids. V was pared by 5 bases and J by 0 bases, with 7 bases of the junction left unmatched. CDR3: CASSPTGTNSYEQYF. Written as DNA, the CDR3 is TGTGCCAGCAGTCCCACGGGGACTAACTCCTACGAGCAGTACTTC.

With respect to this clonotype: Germline and junction disagree at one end, which may indicate a read error. The chain carries TRBV5-6 and TRBJ2-5; no clear D. The CDR3 covers 16 residues. The germline CDR1 and CDR2 sequences are SGHDT and YYEEEE. The CDR3 here is CANSSTVQAVQETQYF. The CDR3 DNA sequence: TGTGCCAACAGCTCAACAGTTCAAGCAGTCCAAGAGACTCAGTACTTC.

This clonotype turned up a few times. Given a much more abundant clone one base away, this may be a read error. The chain has TRBV4-2 and TRBJ1-2; D may be TRBD1 (5 bases). CDR1 is LGHNA and CDR2 is YNFKEQ in the germline V gene. CDR3 length: 13 amino acids. The CDR3 DNA follows: TGTGCCAACAGCCAAGGACACCCTCGGGGCTACACCTTC. This translates into CANSQGHPRGYTF.

Concerning this clonotype: The conserved phenylalanine or tryptophan is not found at the CDR3 terminus, so this likely reflects a read error. The genes are TRBV6-5 and TRBJ2-7; tentatively, D is TRBD1 (6 bases). The CDR3 extends over 15 amino acids. Trimming took off 2 bases at V and 0 bases at J, with 11 bases between the two ends. Germline CDR1 reads MNHEY; CDR2 reads SVGAGI. CDR3 DNA: TGTGCCAGCAGTTACAAGGACAGCGACTCCTACGAGCAGTACCTC. This encodes CASSYKDSDSYEQYL.

This clonotype was seen a few times. The chain employs TRBV11-2 and TRBJ2-3; 11 bases are shared with TRBD1. The CDR3 consists of 17 residues. The J segment lost 3 bases and the V segment lost 5 bases, leaving 10 bases of the junction unmatched. Germline lookup yields CDR1 SGHAT and CDR2 FQNNGV. The CDR3 coding sequence is TGTGCCAGCAGCCCTGGACAGGGGGCGCAGACGACAGATACGCAGTATTTT. Translating gives CASSPGQGAQTTDTQYF.

The genes are TRBV13 and TRBJ2-3; possible D gene TRBD2, 6 bases. Trimming took off 2 bases at V and 2 bases at J, with 14 bases between the two ends. Germline CDR1 is PRHDT and CDR2 is FYEKMQ (reference sequence). The CDR3 totals 16 residues. CDR3 amino acids: CASSLTRQGLTDTQYF. The CDR3 bases are TGTGCCAGCAGCTTAACTCGGCAGGGACTCACAGATACGCAGTATTTT.

This clonotype was seen repeatedly, ten times or more. The J gene is TRBJ2-3, the V gene TRBV11-2, with TRBD2 identical over 9 bases. Looked up from germline, CDR1 is SGHAT and CDR2 is FQNNGV. This CDR3 comprises 16 residues. The junction had 7 bases not matched to a gene; V was cut back by 3 bases and J by 3 bases. CDR3 in amino acids: CASSFSLAGLTDTQYF. The CDR3 DNA sequence: TGTGCCAGCAGCTTTAGCCTAGCGGGACTGACAGATACGCAGTATTTT.

The gene calls are TRBV6-1 and TRBJ1-3, with no clear D. The length of the CDR3 is 14 residues. Germline V gene lookup returns CDR1 MNHNS and CDR2 SASEGT. The ends were cut back, 6 bases at V and 0 bases at J, with 9 bases in the middle. The CDR3 DNA is TGTGCCAGCAGAGCTTCTATCTCTGGAAACACCATATATTTT. Residues: CASRASISGNTIYF.

The table lists this clonotype with a few counts. A much larger clonotype is one base distant, so this may be a read error. The chain uses TRBV29-1 and TRBJ2-3, with D perhaps given as TRBD1 or TRBD2 (7 bases each). CDR1 is SQVTM and CDR2 is ANQGSEA in the germline V gene. This CDR3 is built from 12 residues. V was cut by 6 bases and J by 5 bases, with 12 bases left in between. The CDR3 protein is CSVGGGIDTQYF. Here the CDR3 DNA reads TGCAGCGTGGGAGGGGGCATAGATACGCAGTATTTT.

On this clonotype itself: Just one base apart from a much larger clone, this may be a read error. The chain is built from TRBV4-3 and TRBJ2-1; 7 bases line up with TRBD2. There are 18 residues in the CDR3. Germline V gene lookup returns CDR1 LGHNA and CDR2 YSLEER. The CDR3 DNA reads TGCGCCAGCAGCCAGACTTTCCAAGGCGGGAGCTCCCACAATGAGCAGTTCTTC. Protein sequence: CASSQTFQGGSSHNEQFF.

This chain's CDR3 is CASSPVGVTGELFF. Written as DNA, the CDR3 is TGTGCCAGCAGCCCCGTGGGGGTGACCGGGGAGCTGTTTTTT. The rearrangement joins TRBV6-6 to TRBJ2-2; either TRBD1 or TRBD2 may supply D (5 bases each). V lost 6 bases and J lost 5, with 13 bases in between. CDR1 and CDR2 from the germline V gene are MNHNY and SVGAGI (reference sequence). The length of the CDR3 is 14 residues.

Regarding this clonotype: At one of its ends the junction is not consistent with the germline gene, which may arise from a read error. The chain links TRBV4-3 to TRBJ1-1; tentative D call: TRBD1 (5 bases). The CDR3 runs to 17 residues. Germline values: CDR1 LGHNA, CDR2 YSLEER. CDR3 sequence: CASSQEQWGRGDTGAFF. The CDR3 nucleotides read TGCGCCAGCAGCCAAGAGCAGTGGGGAAGGGGAGACACTGGAGCTTTCTTT.

About this clonotype: A read error is possible here, since a much larger clone lies one base away. The conserved phenylalanine or tryptophan normally closing the CDR3 is absent here, so this likely arose from a read error. J is TRBJ1-5 and V is TRBV6-6, with TRBD1 as a possible D gene (5 bases). Between the trimmed V and J ends, which lost 7 bases and 0 bases, there was a span of 22 bases. Germline CDR1 is MNHNY and CDR2 is SVGAGI (reference sequence). This CDR3 has 18 residues. The CDR3, as DNA: TGTGCCAGCACTCCGTCCCCTGACAGCCTCTATAGCAATCAGCCCCAGCATTCT. Amino acids: CASTPSPDSLYSNQPQHS.

This clonotype was seen many times. The chain recombines TRBV11-3 with TRBJ2-2, with TRBD2 matching over 10 bases. The V and J ends lost 5 bases and 4 bases, in that order; junction bases with no gene match: 7. Germline V gives CDR1 SGHNT, CDR2 YENEEA. This CDR3 has 16 residues. CDR3 DNA: TGTGCCAGCAGCATACTAGCGGGGCTGGCCACCGGGGAGCTGTTTTTT. Its protein is CASSILAGLATGELFF.

This rearrangement joins TRBV4-2 to TRBJ2-1; D might be TRBD2 (8 bases). Germline-derived CDR1 and CDR2 are LGHNA and YNFKEQ. This CDR3 contains 19 residues. V lost 4 bases, J lost 7 bases, and 29 bases lay in between. The CDR3 DNA reads as TGTGCCAGCAGCCTCACCCGACAGGGAGTGGGACTAGATCCGAATGAGCAGTTCTTC. This gives the protein CASSLTRQGVGLDPNEQFF.

Ten or more counts support this clonotype. The CDR3 DNA follows: TGTGCCATCAGCCGGACAGGGGGCAGAGACGAGCAGTACTTC. Residues: CAISRTGGRDEQYF. This chain uses TRBV10-3 with TRBJ2-7; 11 nucleotides align to TRBD1. Germline V gene data show CDR1 as ENHRY and CDR2 as SYGVKD. The CDR3 is made up of 14 amino acids. With 6 bases clipped from V and 5 bases from J, the junction kept 6 bases outside the gene matches.

To note about this clonotype: A junction end diverges from the germline sequence, so it may reflect a read error. The chain has TRBV7-9 and TRBJ2-5; D is unclear. This CDR3 is 11 amino acids long. The V gene's germline CDR1 is SEHNR and CDR2 FQNEAQ (reference sequence). CDR3 protein: CASGDIETQNF. The CDR3 DNA reads as TGTGCCAGCGGGGATATCGAGACCCAGAACTTC. Full variable domain (missing parts from reference TRBV7-9 and TRBJ2-5): DTGVSQNPRHKITKRGQNVTFRCDPISEHNRLYWYRQTLGQGPEFLTYFQNEAQLEKSRLLSDRFSAERPKGSFSTLEIQRTEQGDSAMYLCASGDIETQNFGPGTRLLVL.

The genes are TRBV7-8 and TRBJ2-5; 11 positions agree with TRBD2. This CDR3 has 15 residues. Germline assignment: CDR1 SGHVS and CDR2 FQNEAQ. The V and J ends lost 7 bases and 6 bases, in that order; junction bases with no gene match: 10. CDR3: CASKIAGGPRKTQYF. CDR3 bases: TGTGCCAGCAAAATAGCGGGAGGGCCCCGAAAGACCCAGTACTTC.

This clonotype was observed a handful of times. The genes are TRBV6-2 or TRBV6-3 and TRBJ1-2; D not resolved. Germline CDR1 reads MNHEY; CDR2 reads SVGEGT. The CDR3 length is 15 residues. The V end lost 5 bases, the J end lost 7 bases, and 20 bases lay between the germline ends. In DNA, the CDR3 is TGTGCCAGCAGTCACACACAGAACTCTCCGGGTGGCTACACCTTC. Translation: CASSHTQNSPGGYTF.

This clonotype was observed at least ten times. This sequence joins TRBV29-1 and TRBJ2-3; 9 nucleotides agree with TRBD2. The germline V gene encodes CDR1 SQVTM and CDR2 ANQGSEA. Unmatched junction bases numbered 5, after V lost 3 bases and J lost 4 bases. The CDR3 extends over 14 amino acids. The CDR3 coding sequence is TGCAGCGTTGATAGCGGGAGCCGGTCAGATACGCAGTATTTT. As protein: CSVDSGSRSDTQYF.

Points on this clonotype: This likely comes from a read error, as the CDR3 has no conserved phenylalanine or tryptophan at its end. V usage is TRBV6-2 or TRBV6-3 and J usage is TRBJ2-1; TRBD2 aligns across 10 bases. The V segment lost 6 bases and the J segment 6 bases; nucleotides outside the gene matches: 8. The CDR3 loop spans 15 amino acids. CDR1 is MNHEY, CDR2 SVGEGT, per germline. CDR3 DNA sequence: TGTGCCAGCAGCTTTAGGGGACTAGCGCTCAATGAGCAGTTCATC. It translates to CASSFRGLALNEQFI.

Points on this clonotype: The junction does not match germline at one end; this may be a read error. The chain has TRBV11-1 and TRBJ2-7; D is unclear. This CDR3 has 15 residues. Germline CDR1 is SGHAT and CDR2 is FQDESV (reference sequence). The CDR3 sequence: CASSFSLLRSYEQHF. The DNA of the CDR3 is TGTGCCAGCAGCTTTAGCCTCTTAAGGTCCTATGAGCAGCACTTC.

As for this clonotype: A read error may explain this, as a much larger clone is one base away. The CDR3, as DNA: TGTGCCAGCAAGGAGGGGTCGTACGGGGAGCTGTTTTTT. Translation gives CASKEGSYGELFF. The chain combines TRBV6-1 with TRBJ2-2; a possible D gene is TRBD2 (6 bases). Germline CDR1 MNHNS, CDR2 SASEGT. V shed 7 bases and J shed 7 bases, with 13 bases lying between them. This CDR3 is built from 13 residues.